This T cell receptor beta chain is from a study of tumor-infiltrating lymphocytes in primary liver carcinoma (dated by TCRdb to the late 2010s). With respect to the entire study: Surgical resection was performed in China between late 2015 and 2016 on about 5 patients with histopathologically diagnosed primary liver carcinoma. Of the five patients (three men and two women, aged 30 to 69 years), four had hepatocellular carcinoma and one had combined HCC and intrahepatic cholangiocarcinoma. The study combined TCRbeta repertoire sequencing, expression microarrays and whole-exome sequencing across five regions of each liver tumor, with adjacent normal tissue and blood. A total of about 35 specimens from 5 patients, comprising around 25 tumor regions, 5 adjacent noncancerous liver tissues and 5 peripheral blood samples, were covered by TCRbeta repertoire sequencing. The tumors of the five patients were staged as T1-T3 N0M0, with maximum diameters ranging from roughly 4 to 10 cm. Reproducibility between technical replicate repertoires was high, with correlation coefficients above 0.98 and mean shared-clone rates approximately 0.91. Each sample produced roughly 3.65 to 7.13 million productive TCRbeta reads, and read depth showed no significant difference between tissue types. Overall results and qualifications from the work: Because only the TCR beta chain was sequenced and unpaired alpha chains were not captured, true repertoire diversity is likely underestimated. Because the samples were bulk and unsorted, CD4+ and CD8+ T cell repertoires could not be compared. Only 4 or 5 patients were included in the study, and the authors note that the findings should be validated in a larger study. Pairs of tumor regions showed greater repertoire overlap (mean approximately 35%) than tumor-adjacent pairs (roughly 17%) or tumor-blood pairs (roughly 15%), which is consistent with antigen-driven expansion. Compared with blood, tumors had a significantly larger share of the repertoire taken up by the top 250 clones (p = 0.039).

V and J lose 4 bases and 0 bases, and a span of 13 bases separates them. CDR1 and CDR2, per the germline V gene, are MGHRA and YSYEKL. The CDR3 has 16 amino acids, counting the end cysteine and phenylalanine. Here the CDR3 DNA is all that survives: 48 bases in frame from base 1. RNA from unsorted whole blood was extracted with TRIzol reagent, and germline DNA was obtained with the DNeasy Blood & Tissue kit. Chronic HBV infection was present in the patients, and the patients were treatment-naive at sampling. Before surgery, 3.5 to 4 milliliters of peripheral blood were drawn into K2EDTA tubes. To note about this clonotype: The antigen this receptor binds is unknown. There are no base qualities to consult, and no much larger clone falls within one base.

TCRbeta-specific cDNA was reverse-transcribed from around 0.45 ug total RNA using a constant-region primer and ProtoScript II reverse transcriptase. TCRbeta libraries were built with three nested multiplex PCR rounds, a slightly modified ARM-PCR procedure. Each of the first two PCR rounds ran for about 10 cycles and used multiplex TRBV1-TRBV30 forward primers together with a Cbeta reverse primer. Sample barcodes and Illumina adapters were attached in a final 25-cycle PCR using Deep VentR polymerase. Amplicons of 200-500 bp were gel-purified with a QIAquick gel extraction kit before sequencing. The TCRbeta amplicons were sequenced with 250-bp paired-end reads on an Illumina HiSeq 2500. The authors' analysis ran thus. Reads were quality-trimmed with Trimmomatic v0.33, and paired reads were merged with FLASH v1.2.11 to recover full CDR3 sequences. MiGEC v1.2.1b assigned V, D and J germline segments to the rearranged TCRbeta sequences. Clonotype statistics and Shannon-Wiener diversity indices were calculated with VDJtools v1.0.0. Except for diversity analysis, only the 250 most abundant clonotypes of each sample were used in subsequent analyses to reduce sampling bias. TCRdb trimmed public reads at Q25 via fastp, called clones via MiXCR and kept in-frame beta chains. Every entry covers one CDR3 protein and lists the most common genes and DNA from its rows. None of the V and J calls come from the authors' own analysis; TCRdb made them. The sample yields hundreds of thousands of distinct CDR3 sequences; roughly three fifths were counted once. The ten largest clones represent about a sixth of the sample.

Sequenced: peripheral blood. This TCR was recovered from a woman younger than 45 with primary liver carcinoma and hepatitis B virus infection. The rearranged chain carries TRBV4-1 and TRBJ1-3, with an unclear D gene assignment. The CDR3: CASSLAPTGSGNTIYF. DNA sequence: TGCGCCAGCAGCCTAGCCCCGACCGGCTCTGGAAACACCATATATTTT.